Each of the 9 T cell receptor beta chains below was sequenced from the same sample in a study of blood T cell repertoires in COVID-19. The assay was immunoSEQ multiplex PCR, and TCRdb's table has in-frame clones only and misses some. This repertoire shows a few hundred thousand clones, approximately 86% found once; its top ten account for 3% to 3.5%. The sample comprised peripheral blood. Every receptor here comes from a man aged 55-75 years with acute or convalescent COVID-19.

This clone showed up just once. CDR3 sequence (DNA): TGTGCCAGCAGCCCCGGCGGAGGCGGTGAGCGGCAGTTCTTC. Translated, it gives CASSPGGGGERQFF. This sequence joins TRBV7-3 and TRBJ2-1; TRBD2 is a possible D gene (5 bases). Germline V gives CDR1 SGHTA, CDR2 FQGTGA. Trimming left V 5 bases short and J 12 bases short, with 20 bases between. The CDR3 is 14 residues long.

This clone has more than one count but fewer than ten. V usage is TRBV4-2 and J usage is TRBJ2-5; 8 bases are shared with TRBD2. V was pared by 0 bases and J by 5 bases, with 2 bases of the junction left unmatched. The germline gives CDR1 LGHNA, CDR2 YNFKEQ. The CDR3 consists of 14 residues. The CDR3 protein is CASSQESSGETQYF. The CDR3 DNA follows: TGTGCCAGCAGCCAAGAGTCTAGCGGGGAGACCCAGTACTTC.

The chain has TRBV6-4 and TRBJ2-3; D possibly corresponds to TRBD2 (5 bases). The CDR3 is 15 residues long. Trimming pared 0 bases from V and 2 bases from J, leaving 9 bases between. CDR1 MRHNA and CDR2 SNTAGT come from the germline V gene. The CDR3 DNA follows: TGTGCCAGCAGTGACTCCGCGGGCCTCACAGATACGCAGTATTTT. Translation gives CASSDSAGLTDTQYF.

This chain joins TRBV6-5 and TRBJ1-6; D remains unclear. Deletions cut 6 bases from V and 8 bases from J, with 11 bases between. Germline CDR1 reads MNHEY; CDR2 reads SVGAGI. CDR3 length: 13 amino acids. CDR3 DNA sequence: TGTGCCAGCAGCCCGTCGGTGGATTCACCCCTCCACTTT. Its translation is CASSPSVDSPLHF.

This clone was recorded once. V and J are TRBV11-2 and TRBJ2-6, with D hard to call. The germline V gene encodes CDR1 SGHAT and CDR2 FQNNGV. The V end was cut by 5 bases, the J end by 2 bases, with 19 bases between. This CDR3 is 18 amino acids long. CDR3 in amino acids: CASSPARSLGPGANVLTF. The CDR3 bases are TGTGCCAGCAGCCCAGCACGGTCATTGGGCCCTGGGGCCAACGTCCTGACTTTC.

J is TRBJ2-3 and V is TRBV12-5, with D maybe TRBD1 (5 bases). V was shortened by 7 bases and J by 4 bases, with 18 bases between the two germline ends. The germline gives CDR1 LGHNT, CDR2 FRNRAP. CDR3 length equals 15 residues. This chain's CDR3 is CASARSQGSADTQYF. The CDR3 coding sequence is TGTGCTAGTGCCCGGTCGCAGGGATCGGCAGATACGCAGTATTTT.

This clone showed up just once. The chain uses TRBV9 and TRBJ2-3; tentative D call: TRBD2 (6 bases). This CDR3 is 12 amino acids long. The germline V and J ends were trimmed by 3 bases and 7 bases, with 9 bases remaining between them. The germline CDR1 and CDR2 sequences are SGDLS and YYNGEE. The CDR3 spells CASSARGYTQYF. The CDR3 coding sequence is TGTGCCAGCAGCGCCCGGGGGTATACGCAGTATTTT. Full variable domain (missing parts from reference TRBV9 and TRBJ2-3): DSGVTQTPKHLITATGQRVTLRCSPRSGDLSVYWYQQSLDQGLQFLIQYYNGEERAKGNILERFSAQQFPDLHSELNLSSLELGDSALYFCASSARGYTQYFGPGTRLTVL.

The V gene is TRBV5-1, the J gene TRBJ2-7; D may be TRBD1 (7 bases). In germline, CDR1 is SGHRS, CDR2 YFSETQ. The CDR3 runs 15 residues. The V end lost 3 bases, the J end lost 4 bases, and 17 bases lay between the germline ends. DNA of the CDR3: TGCGCCAGCAGCTCGGGGGACAGACAGGTATACGAGCAGTACTTC. Translation: CASSSGDRQVYEQYF.

The chain recombines TRBV6-4 with TRBJ1-5; 8 bases agree with TRBD1. V was clipped by 3 bases and J by 7 bases; unmatched bases: 5. The germline CDR1 and CDR2 sequences are MRHNA and SNTAGT. CDR3 size: 14 residues. CDR3 in amino acids: CASSEGTGRQPQHF. CDR3 bases: TGTGCCAGCAGTGAGGGGACAGGCCGCCAGCCCCAGCATTTT.